What follows is one T cell receptor beta chain and its context. Assay used: immunoSEQ multiplex PCR; TCRdb lists only in-frame clones, some missing. The sample lists approximately 290,000 clones; around 91% were seen once. Cohort allocation depended upon clinical history that participants reported. These data belong to a study of blood T cell repertoires in COVID-19. The overall study: Sources were T cells, B-cell-depleted T cells, or PBMCs; the material itself was cDNA or gDNA.

V shed 0 bases and J 8 bases; nucleotides not matched to a gene: 10. CDR3 length: 15 amino acids. In germline, CDR1 is SGHRS, CDR2 YFSETQ. Sequenced material: PBMCs or T cells enriched from blood (not recorded which). The chain couples TRBV5-1 to TRBJ1-2; 7 bases are shared with TRBD1. The sequence was collected from a woman aged 18-30 years with acute COVID-19. This CDR3 reads CASSLGSGGSGGYTF. The CDR3 DNA reads TGCGCCAGCAGCTTGGGCTCAGGGGGTTCAGGAGGCTACACCTTC.